These 21 T cell receptor beta chains came from one sample sequenced in a study of cytomegalovirus exposure and HLA in healthy donors. Profiled with immunoSEQ multiplex PCR; TCRdb holds only in-frame clones, not every one. The sample yields approximately 200,000 clones, about 90% seen once. The sequencing input was PBMCs. These receptors came from a woman between 18 and 29 years old in good health and CMV-seronegative.

The chain links TRBV4-1 to TRBJ2-7; D might be TRBD2 (5 bases). V was cut by 1 base and J by 6 bases, with 22 bases left in between. CDR1 is MGHRA and CDR2 is YSYEKL in the germline V gene. This CDR3 comprises 17 residues. CDR3 DNA sequence: TGCGCCAGCAGCCAAGCCGCGCTCCGGGATTCCCTGATCGAGCAGTACTTC. Its translation: CASSQAALRDSLIEQYF.

This chain uses TRBV28 with TRBJ2-5, with 9 bases matching TRBD2. J was trimmed by 4 bases and V by 3 bases; bases with no gene match: 3. The CDR3 loop spans 14 amino acids. Germline V gene data show CDR1 as MDHEN and CDR2 as SYDVKM. The CDR3 nucleotides read TGTGCCAGCAGTTTTCAGCGGGAGGTAGAGACCCAGTACTTC. Translated, it gives CASSFQREVETQYF.

The chain recombines TRBV28 with TRBJ1-5; perhaps TRBD1 as D (5 bases). Germline CDR1 MDHEN, CDR2 SYDVKM. The CDR3 length is 17 residues. V lost 3 bases and J 2 bases, leaving 17 bases between the germline ends. The CDR3 DNA sequence: TGTGCCAGCAGTTTTCCCGGGCGCAGGGCGGGCAATCAGCCCCAGCATTTT. Translating gives CASSFPGRRAGNQPQHF.

V is TRBV19 and J is TRBJ2-2; possible D gene TRBD1, 6 bases. This CDR3 region has 14 residues. The V and J ends lost 3 bases and 5 bases respectively, with 10 bases between them. CDR1 is LNHDA and CDR2 is SQIVND in the germline V gene (reference sequence). The CDR3 sequence is CASSIGGRTGELFF. CDR3 nucleotide sequence: TGTGCCAGTAGTATTGGGGGCAGGACCGGGGAGCTGTTTTTT.

The chain couples TRBV6-5 to TRBJ2-1; D unresolved. V was pared by 2 bases and J by 8 bases, with 10 bases between. Germline V CDR1 and CDR2: MNHEY, SVGAGI. The CDR3 is 13 amino acids. CDR3 DNA: TGTGCCAGCAGTTACAAGGCCGGAGATGAGCAGTTCTTC. Residues: CASSYKAGDEQFF.

This clone has at least ten counts. This chain links TRBV14 with TRBJ1-2, with 11 bases identical to TRBD1. The germline V gene encodes CDR1 SGHDN and CDR2 FVKESK. With V trimmed by 4 bases and J by 0 bases, 1 base remained unmatched. This CDR3 comprises 15 residues. CDR3: CASSRTGGPNYGYTF. CDR3 DNA: TGTGCCAGCAGCCGGACAGGGGGCCCTAACTATGGCTACACCTTC.

This clone was counted a few times. The chain uses TRBV15 and TRBJ2-2; D not certain. The germline V gene has CDR1 LNHNV and CDR2 YYDKDF (reference sequence). V was clipped by 0 bases and J by 3 bases, with 5 bases between them. This CDR3 region has 14 residues. The CDR3 loop is CATSRDQDTGELFF. Here the CDR3 DNA reads TGTGCCACCAGCAGAGATCAGGACACCGGGGAGCTGTTTTTT.

The genes are TRBV27 and TRBJ2-3; 15 bases agree with TRBD2. V lost 5 bases to trimming and J lost 3 bases; unmatched junction nucleotides: 6. The germline V gene encodes CDR1 MNHEY and CDR2 SMNVEV (reference sequence). This CDR3 region has 17 residues. DNA for the CDR3: TGTGCCAGCAGTCTTCCAGGGACTAGCGGGAGGACAGATACGCAGTATTTT. Encoded protein: CASSLPGTSGRTDTQYF.

This clone was detected only a few times. The chain is built from TRBV7-8 and TRBJ2-5; D is undetermined. Germline V gives CDR1 SGHVS, CDR2 FQNEAQ. The V gene lost 7 bases and the J gene lost 5 bases, with 17 bases spanning the gap. The CDR3 runs 14 residues. CDR3 coding DNA: TGTGCCAGCACCCTAGGTCCGGGTCTGGAGACCCAGTACTTC. The encoded protein is CASTLGPGLETQYF.

The V call is TRBV7-3, the J call TRBJ2-1; 7 positions agree with TRBD2. V lost 6 bases to trimming and J lost 0 bases; unmatched junction nucleotides: 5. CDR1 is SGHTA, CDR2 FQGTGA, per germline. This CDR3 has 15 amino acids. The CDR3 bases are TGTGCCAGCAGGCCCACGGGAGGCTCCTACAATGAGCAGTTCTTC. Translation gives CASRPTGGSYNEQFF. The whole variable domain, remainder taken from reference TRBV7-3 and TRBJ2-1, is GAGVSQTPSNKVTEKGKYVELRCDPISGHTALYWYRQSLGQGPEFLIYFQGTGAADDSGLPNDRFFAVRPEGSVSTLKIQRTERGDSAVYLCASRPTGGSYNEQFFGPGTRLTVL.

J is TRBJ1-1 and V is TRBV7-9; maybe TRBD1 (5 bases). The CDR3 runs to 12 residues. Trimming removed 4 bases from V and 5 bases from J, with 8 bases in between. The germline CDR1 and CDR2 sequences are SEHNR and FQNEAQ (reference sequence). CDR3 nucleotide sequence: TGTGCCAGCAGCTACGGGGGGACTGAAGCTTTCTTT. It translates to CASSYGGTEAFF.

V gene TRBV7-9 combines with J gene TRBJ2-5; D possibly corresponds to TRBD1 (5 bases). V gave up 2 bases and J gave up 2 bases, with 12 bases separating them. This CDR3 has 15 amino acids. Germline V gene lookup returns CDR1 SEHNR and CDR2 FQNEAQ (reference sequence). This CDR3 reads CASSLSDSRQETQYF. The CDR3 coding sequence is TGTGCCAGCAGCTTATCCGACAGCCGGCAAGAGACCCAGTACTTC.

This clone was found once. The rearrangement joins TRBV5-5 to TRBJ2-7, with 8 nucleotides matching TRBD1. The CDR3 is 18 residues long. The V and J ends lost 7 bases and 2 bases, in that order; junction bases with no gene match: 20. CDR1 is SGHKS, CDR2 YYEKEE, per germline (reference sequence). The CDR3 DNA reads TGTGCCAGCGTCAGTTTGGGGCAGGGGGCCCAGCTTCCCTACGAGCAGTACTTC. Its translation: CASVSLGQGAQLPYEQYF. Full variable domain (rest looked up from reference TRBV5-5 and TRBJ2-7): DAGVTQSPTHLIKTRGQQVTLRCSPISGHKSVSWYQQVLGQGPQFIFQYYEKEERGRGNFPDRFSARQFPNYSSELNVNALLLGDSALYLCASVSLGQGAQLPYEQYFGPGTRLTVT.

This clone was recorded a few times. The CDR3 loop is CASSSPRGRGNEQFF. The CDR3, as DNA: TGTGCCAGCAGCTCTCCGAGGGGGAGAGGGAATGAGCAGTTCTTC. The chain is built from TRBV11-2 and TRBJ2-1; D perhaps matches TRBD1 (6 bases). CDR3 length: 15 residues. Germline values: CDR1 SGHAT, CDR2 FQNNGV. Trimming removed 4 bases at V and 7 bases at J, with 17 bases between. The full variable domain, its missing parts supplied by reference TRBV11-2 and TRBJ2-1, is EAGVAQSPRYKIIEKRQSVAFWCNPISGHATLYWYQQILGQGPKLLIQFQNNGVVDDSQLPKDRFSAERLKGVDSTLKIQPAKLEDSAVYLCASSSPRGRGNEQFFGPGTRLTVL.

The chain uses TRBV4-1 and TRBJ1-5; the D is unclear. Germline V gene data show CDR1 as MGHRA and CDR2 as YSYEKL. The germline V and J ends were trimmed by 0 bases and 9 bases, with 9 bases remaining between them. The CDR3 sequence is 13 residues long. CDR3 DNA sequence: TGCGCCAGCAGCCAAGAATCCGAGCGGCCCCAGCATTTT. This codes for CASSQESERPQHF.

The V gene is TRBV29-1, the J gene TRBJ2-5; TRBD2 matches at 10 bases. The CDR3 is 19 amino acids. Looked up from germline, CDR1 is SQVTM and CDR2 is ANQGSEA. Trimming took 5 bases from V and 1 from J; bases not matched to a gene: 19. CDR3 bases: TGCAGCGTTTTAGGGCTAGCGGGAGAGCTACAAGTAGGCCAAGAGACCCAGTACTTC. Its protein product is CSVLGLAGELQVGQETQYF.

V is TRBV11-3 and J is TRBJ2-2, with D possibly TRBD2 on 6 matching bases. Trimming stripped 6 bases from V and 3 bases from J, with 11 bases between. Germline loops: CDR1 SGHNT, CDR2 YENEEA. This CDR3 has 14 amino acids. The CDR3, as DNA: TGTGCCAGCAGGCGGGACCGCTACACCGGGGAGCTGTTTTTT. Translating it yields CASRRDRYTGELFF.

The chain is built from TRBV9 and TRBJ2-5; 13 nucleotides line up with TRBD2. V lost 3 bases and J lost 5; bases outside the gene matches: 7. The CDR3 is 16 residues long. CDR1 is SGDLS and CDR2 is YYNGEE in the germline V gene. As DNA, the CDR3 is TGTGCCAGCAGCGGGACTAGCGGGGGCGGCCAGGAGACCCAGTACTTC. Protein product: CASSGTSGGGQETQYF.

This clone was picked up one time. The rearrangement uses TRBV4-1 and TRBJ2-3, with TRBD2 matching over 10 bases. Germline CDR1 is MGHRA and CDR2 is YSYEKL. This CDR3 spans 15 amino acids. J lost 6 bases, V lost 2 bases, and 5 bases had no gene match. Here the CDR3 reads CASSQTSGRADTQYF. The DNA for the CDR3 is TGCGCCAGCAGCCAAACGAGCGGGAGGGCCGATACGCAGTATTTT.

CDR3 residues: CASRQVNEKLFF. CDR3 bases: TGTGCCAGCAGACAGGTTAATGAAAAACTGTTTTTT. The chain is built from TRBV2 and TRBJ1-4; D is perhaps TRBD1 (5 bases). Germline V lookup: CDR1 SNHLY, CDR2 FYNNEI. CDR3 length: 12 residues. V was cut by 6 bases and J by 4 bases, with 6 bases left in between.

V usage is TRBV4-1 and J usage is TRBJ2-1; TRBD2 matches 15 bases. V lost 2 bases to trimming and J lost 5 bases; unmatched junction nucleotides: 13. The germline gives CDR1 MGHRA, CDR2 YSYEKL. This CDR3 has 20 residues. CDR3 sequence reads: CASSQWMTAGLAGGDNEQFF. CDR3 in DNA: TGCGCCAGCAGCCAATGGATGACCGCCGGACTAGCGGGAGGGGACAATGAGCAGTTCTTC.